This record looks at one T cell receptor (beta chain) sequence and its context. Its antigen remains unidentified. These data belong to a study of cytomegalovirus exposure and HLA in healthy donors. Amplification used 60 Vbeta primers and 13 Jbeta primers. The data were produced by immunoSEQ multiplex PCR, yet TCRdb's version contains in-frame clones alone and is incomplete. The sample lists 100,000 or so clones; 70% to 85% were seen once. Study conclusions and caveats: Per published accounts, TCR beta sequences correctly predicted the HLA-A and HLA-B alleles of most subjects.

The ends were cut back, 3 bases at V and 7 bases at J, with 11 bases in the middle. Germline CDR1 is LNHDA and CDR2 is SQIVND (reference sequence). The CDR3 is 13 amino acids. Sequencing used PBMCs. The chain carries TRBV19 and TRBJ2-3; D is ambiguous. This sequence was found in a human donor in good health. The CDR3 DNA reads TGTGCCAGTAGTATGGGCCAGGCTAATACGCAGTATTTT. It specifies CASSMGQANTQYF. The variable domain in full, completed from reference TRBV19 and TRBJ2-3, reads DGGITQSPKYLFRKEGQNVTLSCEQNLNHDAMYWYRQDPGQGLRLIYYSQIVNDFQKGDIAEGYSVSREKKESFPLTVTSAQKNPTAFYLCASSMGQANTQYFGPGTRLTVL.